Each of the 18 T cell receptor beta chains below was sequenced from the same sample in a study of blood T cell repertoires in COVID-19. The method was immunoSEQ multiplex PCR; TCRdb's version includes in-frame clones alone and lacks a portion of them. The sample shows roughly 300,000 clones, about nine tenths of them seen only once. Sequencing was carried out using peripheral blood. The receptor set was obtained from a young woman with COVID-19, enrolled during active disease.

This chain connects TRBV18 to TRBJ1-2, with 7 bases that match TRBD1. The CDR3 is 13 residues long. From germline, CDR1 is KGHSH and CDR2 LQKENI. After removal of 6 bases from V and 8 bases from J, the junction contained 9 bases not matched to a gene. CDR3 region: CASSRDRDYGYTF. CDR3 nucleotide sequence: TGTGCCAGCTCCCGCGACAGGGATTACGGCTACACCTTC.

The V gene is TRBV5-4, the J gene TRBJ1-3; D gene ambiguous. Trimming cost V 3 bases and J 5 bases, with 3 bases left between them. This CDR3 has 11 residues. Germline loops: CDR1 SGHNT, CDR2 YYREEE (reference sequence). DNA of the CDR3: TGTGCCAGCAGCTACAGAAACACCATATATTTT. This codes for CASSYRNTIYF.

The chain carries TRBV9 and TRBJ2-7; 10 bases are shared with TRBD1. V gave up 4 bases and J gave up 4 bases; unmatched junction bases: 5. This CDR3 contains 14 residues. Per the germline V gene, CDR1 is SGDLS and CDR2 is YYNGEE. Written as DNA, the CDR3 is TGTGCCAGCAGCCAAGGGACAGGGGATTACGAGCAGTACTTC. Translated: CASSQGTGDYEQYF.

CDR3 loop: CASSLGASNQPQHF. Written as DNA, the CDR3 is TGTGCCAGCAGCTTAGGCGCTAGCAATCAGCCCCAGCATTTT. The chain uses TRBV7-6 and TRBJ1-5; D unresolved. The V end was cut by 1 base, the J end by 0 bases, with 4 bases between. Per the germline V gene, CDR1 is SGHVS and CDR2 is FNYEAQ. CDR3 size: 14 residues.

The chain combines TRBV27 with TRBJ1-1; no clear D gene. V was trimmed by 6 bases and J by 1 base, leaving 9 bases between them. Germline loops: CDR1 MNHEY, CDR2 SMNVEV (reference sequence). The CDR3 covers 13 residues. CDR3 nucleotide sequence: TGTGCCAGCAGACAAAATCGGAACACTGAAGCTTTCTTT. Residues: CASRQNRNTEAFF.

This clone was seen only once. The chain combines TRBV19 with TRBJ2-5; 10 bases are a match to TRBD1. This CDR3 has 15 residues. Germline CDR1 and CDR2: LNHDA and SQIVND (reference sequence). The V and J ends lost 5 bases and 4 bases, in that order; junction bases with no gene match: 7. Written as DNA, the CDR3 is TGTGCCAGTAGTGTCGACAGGGGGCGAGCAGAGACCCAGTACTTC. Its protein product is CASSVDRGRAETQYF.

V usage is TRBV5-6 and J usage is TRBJ1-1; D is perhaps TRBD1 (5 bases). V lost 0 bases to trimming and J lost 3 bases, with 9 bases between them. The germline V gene encodes CDR1 SGHDT and CDR2 YYEEEE. This CDR3 is built from 14 residues. CDR3: CASSLAGVYTEAFF. The CDR3 nucleotides are TGTGCCAGCAGCTTGGCGGGGGTATACACTGAAGCTTTCTTT.

The J gene is TRBJ1-1, the V gene TRBV5-5; perhaps TRBD1 as D (5 bases). The ends were cut back, 2 bases at V and 0 bases at J, with 17 bases in the middle. CDR3 length: 17 amino acids. Germline assignment: CDR1 SGHKS and CDR2 YYEKEE (reference sequence). The CDR3 is CASSFSWVDSLNTEAFF. The CDR3 coding sequence is TGTGCCAGCAGCTTTTCTTGGGTAGACAGCCTGAACACTGAAGCTTTCTTT. Full variable domain (rest looked up from reference TRBV5-5 and TRBJ1-1): DAGVTQSPTHLIKTRGQQVTLRCSPISGHKSVSWYQQVLGQGPQFIFQYYEKEERGRGNFPDRFSARQFPNYSSELNVNALLLGDSALYLCASSFSWVDSLNTEAFFGQGTRLTVV.

This chain connects TRBV2 to TRBJ1-6; TRBD1 might be the D (5 bases). CDR3 size: 16 residues. The germline gives CDR1 SNHLY, CDR2 FYNNEI. V dropped 7 bases and J dropped 1 base, with 14 bases sitting between them. CDR3 DNA sequence: TGTGCCAGCACCCTCATCCAGGGATCCTATAATTCACCCCTCCACTTT. Amino acids: CASTLIQGSYNSPLHF.

The V and J genes are TRBV5-4 and TRBJ2-2; 10 positions agree with TRBD2. With 4 bases clipped from V and 2 bases from J, the junction kept 8 bases outside the gene matches. CDR1 is SGHNT and CDR2 is YYREEE in the germline V gene (reference sequence). This CDR3 has 17 amino acids. The CDR3 DNA sequence: TGTGCCAGCAGCCTTTCTAGGACTAGCGGTAACACCGGGGAGCTGTTTTTT. Translating gives CASSLSRTSGNTGELFF.

This chain connects TRBV19 to TRBJ2-2; tentative D call: TRBD2 (6 bases). Trimming stripped 3 bases from V and 5 bases from J, with 10 bases between. Germline lookup yields CDR1 LNHDA and CDR2 SQIVND (reference sequence). The CDR3 consists of 14 residues. CDR3 DNA sequence: TGTGCCAGTAGTATGGGGACTCCTACCGGGGAGCTGTTTTTT. As protein: CASSMGTPTGELFF.

DNA for the CDR3: TGTGCCAGCAGCCGAGAGCGGGAGTGGTCCTACAATGAGCAGTTCTTC. Its protein is CASSREREWSYNEQFF. This sequence joins TRBV3-1 (or the pseudogene TRBV3-2) and TRBJ2-1; 8 bases match TRBD2. V shed 4 bases and J 1 base; nucleotides not matched to a gene: 6. Looked up from germline, CDR1 is LGHDT and CDR2 is YNNKEL (reference sequence). The CDR3 runs 16 residues.

V is TRBV27 and J is TRBJ1-1, with D tentatively TRBD1 (5 bases). CDR3 size: 14 residues. The V end was cut by 5 bases, the J end by 4 bases, with 14 bases between. Germline CDR1 MNHEY, CDR2 SMNVEV (reference sequence). The CDR3 loop reads CASSVSWTTTEAFF. In nucleotides, the CDR3 is TGTGCCAGCAGTGTCTCCTGGACAACCACTGAAGCTTTCTTT.

Concerning this clone: In the same sample, other DNA sequences code for this CDR3. This rearrangement joins TRBV3-1 (or the pseudogene TRBV3-2) to TRBJ1-1, with 8 bases lining up with TRBD1. The germline CDR1 and CDR2 sequences are LGHDT and YNNKEL (reference sequence). J gave up 1 base and V 3 bases, and 1 base lay outside the gene matches. The CDR3 has 14 amino acids. CDR3 in amino acids: CASSQGTGNTEAFF. CDR3 DNA: TGTGCCAGCAGCCAGGGGACAGGGAACACTGAAGCTTTCTTT.

V usage is TRBV5-1 and J usage is TRBJ2-1; 7 nucleotides match TRBD2. After removal of 0 bases from V and 7 bases from J, the junction contained 7 bases not matched to a gene. The CDR3 has 15 residues. The V gene's germline CDR1 is SGHRS and CDR2 YFSETQ. The CDR3 DNA reads as TGCGCCAGCAGCTTGGCCGGCGGGAGCACGAATGAGCAGTTCTTC. Translating gives CASSLAGGSTNEQFF.

The chain links TRBV30 to TRBJ1-5; D ambiguous. Germline loops: CDR1 GTSNPN, CDR2 SVGIG (reference sequence). V gave up 4 bases and J gave up 7 bases, with 23 bases separating them. The length of the CDR3 is 16 residues. The CDR3 loop reads CAWTLNGASLGQPQHF. CDR3 in DNA: TGTGCCTGGACCCTCAATGGAGCCAGCTTAGGACAGCCCCAGCATTTT.

This sequence joins TRBV15 and TRBJ1-2; 8 bases line up with TRBD1. Germline CDR1 and CDR2: LNHNV and YYDKDF (reference sequence). V was pared by 9 bases and J by 2 bases, with 8 bases of the junction left unmatched. This CDR3 is built from 14 residues. CDR3 sequence: CATRRTGNNYGYTF. CDR3 coding DNA: TGTGCCACTCGACGGACAGGGAACAACTATGGCTACACCTTC.

With regard to this clone: The same CDR3 arises from other DNA sequences in this sample as well. The genes are TRBV30 and TRBJ2-7; 12 nucleotides agree with TRBD2. The germline CDR1 and CDR2 sequences are GTSNPN and SVGIG (reference sequence). V lost 3 bases to trimming and J lost 3 bases; unmatched junction nucleotides: 0. This CDR3 has 13 residues. The CDR3 protein is CAWRLAGGYEQYF. The CDR3 DNA reads TGTGCCTGGAGACTAGCGGGAGGCTACGAGCAGTACTTC.